This entry lists 23 T cell receptor beta chains sequenced from one sample in a study of Ad26.COV2.S vaccination and SARS-CoV-2 variants. Some clones are missing from TCRdb's copy, which holds only in-frame ones; the method was immunoSEQ multiplex PCR. This table holds over 350,000 clones, approximately 91% found once. Treatment here: around 19 received Ad26.COV2.S at low or high dose, single or two shots; 5 received placebo; per-sample allocation not given. Sampling happened 63 days after the first vaccine or placebo injection. The sample was peripheral blood, taken in a trial of Ad26.COV2.S vaccine versus placebo. The receptors here all came from a person aged 18-65 years who received the Ad26.COV2.S COVID-19 vaccine or a placebo.

The chain couples TRBV6-5 to TRBJ1-5, with D possibly TRBD1 on 6 matching bases. Germline-derived CDR1 and CDR2 are MNHEY and SVGAGI. V lost 6 bases and J 6 bases, leaving 12 bases between the germline ends. This CDR3 contains 13 residues. This CDR3 is CASSLGGPQPQHF. In nucleotides, the CDR3 is TGTGCCAGCAGCCTCGGGGGCCCTCAGCCCCAGCATTTT.

The chain uses TRBV11-2 and TRBJ2-3, with D possibly matching TRBD2 (5 bases). Looked up from germline, CDR1 is SGHAT and CDR2 is FQNNGV. Trimming left V 2 bases short and J 5 bases short, with 11 bases between. The CDR3 is 14 amino acids. Here the CDR3 DNA reads TGTGCCAGCAGCTTAACGGCGGGCGGAGATACGCAGTATTTT. This encodes CASSLTAGGDTQYF.

The CDR3 loop reads CASSLSGEQYF. The CDR3 DNA follows: TGTGCCAGCAGCTTATCCGGAGAGCAGTACTTC. V gene TRBV7-9 combines with J gene TRBJ2-7; D is uncertain. Germline CDR1 is SEHNR and CDR2 is FQNEAQ (reference sequence). This CDR3 has 11 amino acids. Trimming pared 2 bases from V and 7 bases from J, leaving 6 bases between.

This clone was recorded once. V gene TRBV3-1 (or the pseudogene TRBV3-2) combines with J gene TRBJ1-2; D may be TRBD1 (5 bases). CDR3 length: 15 residues. The ends were cut back, 0 bases at V and 4 bases at J, with 12 bases in the middle. CDR1 is LGHDT and CDR2 is YNNKEL in the germline V gene (reference sequence). CDR3 amino acids: CASSQDEAGPYGYTF. The CDR3 DNA is TGTGCCAGCAGCCAAGATGAGGCAGGGCCCTATGGCTACACCTTC.

The V gene is TRBV19, the J gene TRBJ1-2; 7 bases are shared with TRBD1. This CDR3 region has 15 residues. Unmatched junction bases numbered 9, after V lost 5 bases and J lost 3 bases. Per germline, CDR1 LNHDA and CDR2 SQIVND (reference sequence). CDR3 loop: CASSRGGQGDYGYTF. CDR3 DNA: TGTGCCAGTAGTCGCGGGGGTCAGGGGGACTATGGCTACACCTTC.

V and J are TRBV9 and TRBJ1-6, with 7 positions matching TRBD1. J lost 7 bases, V lost 5 bases, and 6 bases had no gene match. The CDR3 length is 14 residues. CDR1 SGDLS and CDR2 YYNGEE come from the germline V gene. In DNA form, the CDR3 reads TGTGCCAGCAGTCCGGGACAGCAAAATTCACCCCTCCACTTT. It specifies CASSPGQQNSPLHF.

The V call is TRBV6-2 or TRBV6-3, the J call TRBJ1-6; no reliable D call. V lost 2 bases to trimming and J lost 0 bases, with 5 bases between them. This CDR3 spans 15 amino acids. The V gene's germline CDR1 is MNHEY and CDR2 SVGEGT. This chain's CDR3 is CASSYKGSYNSPLHF. CDR3 nucleotides: TGTGCCAGCAGTTACAAAGGCTCCTATAATTCACCCCTCCACTTT.

This chain links TRBV5-4 with TRBJ1-1, with D hard to call. This CDR3 is built from 14 residues. The germline gives CDR1 SGHNT, CDR2 YYREEE (reference sequence). V lost 2 bases and J lost 3, with 11 bases in between. CDR3 sequence (DNA): TGTGCCAGCAGCTTCGACTATCGGGACACTGAAGCTTTCTTT. Translating it yields CASSFDYRDTEAFF.

The chain links TRBV7-2 to TRBJ2-3; D might be TRBD1 or TRBD2, each matching 5 bases. CDR1 SGHTA and CDR2 FQGNSA come from the germline V gene. The CDR3 covers 14 residues. V lost 3 bases and J lost 2, with 9 bases in between. The CDR3 coding sequence is TGTGCCAGCAGCTTTAGAGGGGCCACAGATACGCAGTATTTT. It yields the protein CASSFRGATDTQYF.

V is TRBV5-1 and J is TRBJ1-6; no clear D gene. CDR1 and CDR2 from the germline V gene are SGHRS and YFSETQ. Trimming removed 1 base from V and 8 bases from J, with 7 bases in between. There are 13 residues in the CDR3. DNA of the CDR3: TGCGCCAGCAGCTTGTCATATTATTCACCCCTCCACTTT. The encoded protein is CASSLSYYSPLHF.

The chain carries TRBV24-1 and TRBJ2-3; tentative D call: TRBD2 (5 bases). CDR1 is KGHDR and CDR2 is SFDVKD in the germline V gene. CDR3 length equals 11 residues. V was clipped by 9 bases and J by 6 bases, with 9 bases between them. The CDR3 DNA reads TGTGCCACCGCGGGCGGGGATACGCAGTATTTT. Its translation: CATAGGDTQYF.

The chain recombines TRBV2 with TRBJ1-2, with TRBD1 as a possible D gene (5 bases). From germline, CDR1 is SNHLY and CDR2 FYNNEI. Trimming left V 7 bases short and J 4 bases short, with 13 bases between. The CDR3 loop spans 13 amino acids. CDR3 loop: CASTTAGGYGYTF. In DNA, the CDR3 is TGTGCCAGCACCACCGCGGGGGGCTATGGCTACACCTTC.

The rearrangement joins TRBV2 to TRBJ2-7; D remains ambiguous. CDR3 length: 12 residues. V lost 5 bases and J 3 bases, leaving 8 bases between the germline ends. Germline CDR1 reads SNHLY; CDR2 reads FYNNEI. For the CDR3, the DNA is TGTGCCAGCAGTCCCAACAGCTACGAGCAGTACTTC. It yields the protein CASSPNSYEQYF.

Points on this clone: The identical CDR3 is also encoded by other nucleotide sequences in the sample. The J gene is TRBJ2-3, the V gene TRBV4-3, with 8 positions matching TRBD1. Trimming took 4 bases from V and 4 from J; bases not matched to a gene: 4. From germline, CDR1 is LGHNA and CDR2 YSLEER. This CDR3 region has 14 residues. The CDR3 protein is CASSLNRGADTQYF. The CDR3 DNA reads as TGCGCCAGCAGCCTCAACAGGGGGGCAGATACGCAGTATTTT.

This sequence joins TRBV6-1 and TRBJ1-5; perhaps TRBD1 as D (6 bases). Germline loops: CDR1 MNHNS, CDR2 SASEGT. V was clipped by 0 bases and J by 6 bases, with 15 bases between them. The CDR3 contains 16 residues. The CDR3 sequence is CASSEAGGEGGQPQHF. CDR3 coding DNA: TGTGCCAGCAGTGAAGCCGGGGGAGAGGGGGGTCAGCCCCAGCATTTT.

The chain has TRBV5-4 and TRBJ1-1, with TRBD1 identical over 8 bases. The ends lost 0 bases at V and 10 bases at J; junction bases unmatched: 8. Germline V CDR1 and CDR2: SGHNT, YYREEE (reference sequence). The CDR3 totals 14 residues. The CDR3 region has the DNA TGTGCCAGCAGCTTGGCCGGCGGGACAGGATCAGCTTTCTTT. Residues: CASSLAGGTGSAFF.

In its sample, this clone was seen a few times. The chain couples TRBV9 to TRBJ1-6; D may be TRBD1 (6 bases). The CDR3 is made up of 14 amino acids. Germline CDR1 SGDLS, CDR2 YYNGEE. Trimming pared 4 bases from V and 9 bases from J, leaving 14 bases between. The CDR3 protein is CASSKGGAPSPLHF. In nucleotides, the CDR3 is TGTGCCAGCAGCAAAGGGGGAGCACCTTCACCCCTCCACTTT.

This clone turned up a few times. This rearrangement joins TRBV10-1 to TRBJ2-2; D tentatively reads TRBD1 or TRBD2 (5 bases each). The germline V gene encodes CDR1 WNHNN and CDR2 SYGVQD (reference sequence). The CDR3 is 14 amino acids. V shed 6 bases and J shed 5 bases, with 13 bases lying between them. Here the CDR3 reads CASSPGTPTGELFF. CDR3 nucleotide sequence: TGCGCCAGCAGCCCCGGGACCCCTACCGGGGAGCTGTTTTTT.

This chain links TRBV6-5 with TRBJ1-1; 10 bases fit TRBD1. This CDR3 region has 14 residues. The V segment lost 5 bases and the J segment 5 bases; nucleotides outside the gene matches: 5. Germline CDR1 MNHEY, CDR2 SVGAGI. The CDR3 is CASSRDRGGTEAFF. CDR3 nucleotide sequence: TGTGCCAGCAGTCGGGACAGGGGTGGAACTGAAGCTTTCTTT.

The genes are TRBV18 and TRBJ1-5; TRBD1 is a possible D gene (5 bases). Germline V lookup: CDR1 KGHSH, CDR2 LQKENI. The V gene lost 6 bases and the J gene lost 0 bases, with 6 bases spanning the gap. CDR3 size: 13 residues. The CDR3 is CASSGGSNQPQHF. CDR3 nucleotide sequence: TGTGCCAGCTCGGGGGGTAGCAATCAGCCCCAGCATTTT. Looking up the rest from reference TRBV18 and TRBJ1-5 gives the full variable domain: NAGVMQNPRHLVRRRGQEARLRCSPMKGHSHVYWYRQLPEEGLKFMVYLQKENIIDESGMPKERFSAEFPKEGPSILRIQQVVRGDSAAYFCASSGGSNQPQHFGDGTRLSIL.

The rearrangement joins TRBV7-8 to TRBJ2-3, with 11 bases that match TRBD1. Germline V lookup: CDR1 SGHVS, CDR2 FQNEAQ. V gave up 5 bases and J gave up 5 bases; unmatched junction bases: 3. The CDR3 has 14 residues. The CDR3 DNA reads TGTGCCAGCAGCCAGGACAGGGGGCAAGATACGCAGTATTTT. Its translation: CASSQDRGQDTQYF.

The V gene is TRBV30, the J gene TRBJ1-3; D is undetermined. The CDR3 runs to 13 residues. In germline, CDR1 is GTSNPN, CDR2 SVGIG (reference sequence). V lost 5 bases to trimming and J lost 3 bases, with 11 bases between them. The CDR3: CAWGRGNGNTIYF. The CDR3 bases are TGTGCCTGGGGGCGGGGTAATGGAAACACCATATATTTT.

This chain links TRBV7-6 with TRBJ1-5; D remains unclear. The germline V and J ends were trimmed by 2 bases and 4 bases, with 6 bases remaining between them. This CDR3 comprises 13 residues. Germline V CDR1 and CDR2: SGHVS, FNYEAQ. The CDR3 DNA reads as TGTGCCAGCAGCTTATCGGAGAATCAGCCCCAGCATTTT. It codes for CASSLSENQPQHF.